The present TCR beta chain was sequenced within a study of OX40 agonist ivuxolimab in advanced cancers. Turning to the study itself: Patients with hepatocellular carcinoma, melanoma, renal cell or head and neck cancer made up the dose-escalation patients. Averaging 60 years in age, with a range of roughly 23 to 85, the cohort was about 86% male. Findings and caveats of the study: Partial responders dosed at 0.1-3.0 mg/kg displayed clonal expansion ranking among the lowest.

TCRdb's copy holds only in-frame clones and misses some; the assay was immunoSEQ multiplex PCR. This sample yields about 70,000 clones, of which over 75% are seen a single time; 0.5% to 0.55% belongs to the top ten. About this clone: Its specificity is unknown.

Sequences were derived from CD4+ or CD8+ T cells sorted from blood, sampled in a trial of the OX40 agonist ivuxolimab. The clonotype originates from an adult with an advanced solid tumor such as melanoma, head and neck, liver or kidney cancer.

In DNA, the CDR3 is TGCAGCGTTGATGAGGGACTAGCGTACCCCTACAATGAGCAGTTCTTC. This codes for CSVDEGLAYPYNEQFF. The V call is TRBV29-1, the J call TRBJ2-1; TRBD2 agrees at 10 bases. The germline V gene has CDR1 SQVTM and CDR2 ANQGSEA. The CDR3 has 16 residues. V lost 3 bases and J lost 2; bases outside the gene matches: 7.